Below, 20 T cell receptor beta chains from the same sample are listed, as sequenced in a study of shared clonotypes between healthy human individuals. Clones were read by immunoSEQ multiplex PCR, and TCRdb kept only the in-frame ones, dropping some. This sample yields about 460,000 clones, of which about 74% are seen a single time; more than 10% belongs to the top ten. The specimen sequenced was PBMCs. The receptors come from a woman in her thirties or forties in good health. Some clones in this sample may be carry-over from other donors' samples.

This clone was observed a few times. V gene TRBV29-1 combines with J gene TRBJ2-7, with 9 bases aligning to TRBD1. Trimming at V came to 6 bases and at J to 5 bases, leaving 11 bases not matched to a gene. From germline, CDR1 is SQVTM and CDR2 ANQGSEA. The CDR3 is made up of 14 amino acids. CDR3 in amino acids: CSVYSGTGYHEQYF. CDR3 in DNA: TGCAGCGTCTACTCCGGGACAGGGTACCACGAGCAGTACTTC.

V and J are TRBV30 and TRBJ1-5; D possibly corresponds to TRBD1 (6 bases). Germline values: CDR1 GTSNPN, CDR2 SVGIG (reference sequence). The CDR3 covers 13 residues. Trimming shortened V by 1 base and J by 5 bases, and 9 bases separated the two germline ends. This CDR3 reads CAWSGGQDQPQHF. The CDR3, as DNA: TGTGCCTGGAGTGGGGGGCAGGATCAGCCCCAGCATTTT.

The chain joins TRBV28 to TRBJ2-3; D tentatively fits TRBD1 or TRBD2 (7 bases each). Germline CDR1 reads MDHEN; CDR2 reads SYDVKM. The CDR3 has 14 amino acids. V was pared by 5 bases and J by 2 bases, with 11 bases between. The CDR3 region is CASSQGGNTDTQYF. CDR3 nucleotides: TGTGCCAGCAGTCAGGGGGGGAACACAGATACGCAGTATTTT.

About this clone: A much larger clonotype is one base distant, so this may be a read error. The chain joins TRBV18 to TRBJ2-3; 7 nucleotides agree with TRBD2. J gave up 2 bases and V 4 bases, and 12 bases lay outside the gene matches. The CDR3 extends over 17 amino acids. Germline V lookup: CDR1 KGHSH, CDR2 LQKENI. CDR3 loop: CASSQKALAEATDTQYF. CDR3 DNA: TGTGCCAGCTCACAAAAGGCCCTAGCGGAAGCCACAGATACGCAGTATTTT.

The chain combines TRBV7-9 with TRBJ2-3, with D possibly being TRBD2 (5 bases). V lost 5 bases, J lost 0 bases, and 15 bases lay in between. The CDR3 spans 16 residues. CDR1 and CDR2 from the germline V gene are SEHNR and FQNEAQ (reference sequence). This CDR3 reads CASSPLGRSSTDTQYF. As DNA, the CDR3 is TGTGCCAGCAGCCCCCTAGGGAGATCTAGCACAGATACGCAGTATTTT.

This clone appeared many times. The sample has other DNA sequences that encode this CDR3 too. This rearrangement joins TRBV10-3 to TRBJ2-7; 8 positions agree with TRBD1. J was trimmed by 4 bases and V by 2 bases; bases with no gene match: 1. The CDR3 is 13 residues long. Germline V gene sequence: CDR1 ENHRY, CDR2 SYGVKD. Here the CDR3 reads CAISEGQGYEQYF. For the CDR3, the DNA is TGTGCCATCAGTGAGGGACAGGGTTACGAGCAGTACTTC.

The V gene is TRBV7-2, the J gene TRBJ2-5; D possibly corresponds to TRBD2 (6 bases). This CDR3 is built from 14 residues. Trimming took 7 bases from V and 1 from J, leaving 13 bases between them. CDR1 and CDR2 from the germline V gene are SGHTA and FQGNSA. CDR3 bases: TGTGCCAGCATCCCCGGAGGGAGCCAAGAGACCCAGTACTTC. The encoded protein is CASIPGGSQETQYF.

The chain carries TRBV30 and TRBJ1-4; D is undetermined. In germline, CDR1 is GTSNPN, CDR2 SVGIG (reference sequence). The germline V and J ends were trimmed by 4 bases and 4 bases, with 13 bases remaining between them. The CDR3 covers 14 residues. CDR3 coding DNA: TGTGCCTGGACCCCGGGCCTCGTTAATGAAAAACTGTTTTTT. Protein product: CAWTPGLVNEKLFF.

The chain is built from TRBV11-2 and TRBJ2-7, with 8 nucleotides matching TRBD1. CDR3 length equals 16 residues. From germline, CDR1 is SGHAT and CDR2 FQNNGV. V gave up 6 bases and J gave up 5 bases; unmatched junction bases: 15. The DNA for the CDR3 is TGTGCCAGCAGAAAATTACGCGGCCGGACAGGGCACGAGCAGTACTTC. It translates to CASRKLRGRTGHEQYF.

The chain uses TRBV18 and TRBJ2-6; a weak D match, TRBD1 (5 bases). The CDR3 length is 15 residues. Germline V gives CDR1 KGHSH, CDR2 LQKENI. The V end lost 5 bases, the J end lost 0 bases, and 8 bases lay between the germline ends. DNA for the CDR3: TGTGCCAGCTCATCCAGGGACTCTGGGGCCAACGTCCTGACTTTC. This gives the protein CASSSRDSGANVLTF.

The chain joins TRBV14 to TRBJ1-2; TRBD1 might be the D (6 bases). The CDR3 contains 14 residues. The V gene's germline CDR1 is SGHDN and CDR2 FVKESK. Trimming took off 4 bases at V and 4 bases at J, with 13 bases between the two ends. CDR3 nucleotides: TGTGCCAGCAGCCCACGACAGGAGGGCTATGGCTACACCTTC. It is translated as CASSPRQEGYGYTF.

With regard to this clone: A much larger clone lies one base from this, so it may be a read error. The chain is built from TRBV9 and TRBJ2-7; 7 bases fit TRBD1. The CDR3 consists of 14 residues. Germline trimming cut 4 bases from V and 2 bases from J; bases unmatched to any gene: 6. Germline CDR1 and CDR2: SGDLS and YYNGEE. The CDR3 DNA reads as TGTGCCAGCAGCCAAACAGGGGACGCCTACGAGCAGTACTTC. Its protein is CASSQTGDAYEQYF.

Concerning this clone: The sample has other DNA sequences that encode this CDR3 too. The V and J genes are TRBV5-1 and TRBJ1-1; tentatively, D is TRBD1 (6 bases). V was clipped by 0 bases and J by 5 bases, with 8 bases between them. The CDR3 length is 13 residues. Germline assignment: CDR1 SGHRS and CDR2 YFSETQ. The CDR3 loop is CASSLAGDTEAFF. The CDR3 DNA follows: TGCGCCAGCAGCTTGGCAGGGGATACTGAAGCTTTCTTT.

This chain links TRBV7-9 with TRBJ2-3; D is uncertain. V shed 1 base and J shed 6 bases, with 5 bases lying between them. The CDR3 contains 12 residues. CDR1 and CDR2 from the germline V gene are SEHNR and FQNEAQ (reference sequence). The CDR3 loop reads CASSLGVDTQYF. CDR3 coding DNA: TGTGCCAGCAGCTTAGGCGTGGATACGCAGTATTTT.

The chain links TRBV10-2 to TRBJ2-1; 7 bases line up with TRBD2. Germline V gene lookup returns CDR1 WSHSY and CDR2 SAAADI. The CDR3 loop spans 16 amino acids. V shed 1 base and J 6 bases; nucleotides not matched to a gene: 9. CDR3 DNA: TGCGCCAGCAGTGAGTACGGCAGCTGGGGGGGCAATGAGCAGTTCTTC. Translation: CASSEYGSWGGNEQFF.

This chain connects TRBV7-8 to TRBJ2-7; TRBD2 is a possible D gene (7 bases). The CDR3 sequence is 14 residues long. Germline loops: CDR1 SGHVS, CDR2 FQNEAQ. The V end lost 6 bases, the J end lost 3 bases, and 15 bases lay between the germline ends. CDR3 sequence reads: CASSPREGHYEQYF. CDR3 nucleotides: TGTGCCAGCAGTCCCAGGGAGGGACACTACGAGCAGTACTTC.

This clone was found a few times. The chain links TRBV28 to TRBJ2-7; D uncertain. Trimming cost V 0 bases and J 2 bases, with 8 bases left between them. This CDR3 spans 14 amino acids. Germline V CDR1 and CDR2: MDHEN, SYDVKM. DNA for the CDR3: TGTGCCAGCAGTTTATGGAAAACACCCTACGAGCAGTACTTC. This translates into CASSLWKTPYEQYF.

This clone has just a few counts. V and J are TRBV5-1 and TRBJ2-5, with a possible D match to TRBD1 (6 bases). The end of the DNA is better explained by TRBJ2-7, so the J call may be wrong. This CDR3 region has 14 residues. The germline V gene has CDR1 SGHRS and CDR2 YFSETQ. CDR3 coding DNA: TGCGCCAGCAGGTTTACTTACAGGGCCTACGAGCAGTACTTC. Amino acid sequence: CASRFTYRAYEQYF.

This chain joins TRBV7-2 and TRBJ1-4; possible D gene TRBD1, 5 bases. CDR1 SGHTA and CDR2 FQGNSA come from the germline V gene. V shed 4 bases and J shed 8 bases, with 11 bases lying between them. The CDR3 extends over 13 amino acids. The CDR3 DNA is TGTGCCAGCAGCTCCGGGCGGGGGGAAAAACTGTTTTTT. It specifies CASSSGRGEKLFF.

The CDR3 sequence is CASSLVAREGYETQYF. In DNA form, the CDR3 reads TGCGCCAGCAGCTTGGTAGCGCGGGAGGGGTACGAGACCCAGTACTTC. The V gene is TRBV5-1, the J gene TRBJ2-5; 9 nucleotides match TRBD2. The CDR3 runs to 16 residues. Germline trimming cut 0 bases from V and 5 bases from J; bases unmatched to any gene: 8. Germline V CDR1 and CDR2: SGHRS, YFSETQ.